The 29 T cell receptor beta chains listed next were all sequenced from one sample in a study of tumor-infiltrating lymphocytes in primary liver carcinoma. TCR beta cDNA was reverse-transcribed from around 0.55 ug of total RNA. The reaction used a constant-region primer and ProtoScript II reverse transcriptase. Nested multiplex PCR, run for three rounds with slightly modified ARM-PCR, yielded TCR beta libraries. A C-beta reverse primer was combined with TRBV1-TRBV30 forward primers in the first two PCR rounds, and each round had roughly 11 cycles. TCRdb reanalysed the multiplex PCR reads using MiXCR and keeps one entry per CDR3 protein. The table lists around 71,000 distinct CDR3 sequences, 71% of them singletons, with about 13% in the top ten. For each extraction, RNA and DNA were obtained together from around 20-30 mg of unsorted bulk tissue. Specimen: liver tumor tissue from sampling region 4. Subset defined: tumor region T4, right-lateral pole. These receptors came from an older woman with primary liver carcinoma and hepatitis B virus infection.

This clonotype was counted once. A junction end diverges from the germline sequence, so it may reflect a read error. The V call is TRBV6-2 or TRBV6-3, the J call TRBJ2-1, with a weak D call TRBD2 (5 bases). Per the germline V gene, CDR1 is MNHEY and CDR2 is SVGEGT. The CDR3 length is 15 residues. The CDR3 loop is CVSRPPASGSYEQFF. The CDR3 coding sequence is TGTGTCAGCAGGCCCCCCGCTAGTGGGAGCTATGAGCAGTTCTTC.

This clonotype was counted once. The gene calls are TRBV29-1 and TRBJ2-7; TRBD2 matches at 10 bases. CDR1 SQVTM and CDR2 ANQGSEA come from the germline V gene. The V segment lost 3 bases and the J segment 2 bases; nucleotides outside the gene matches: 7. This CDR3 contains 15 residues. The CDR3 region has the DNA TGCAGCGTTGAGGATAGCGGGAGGCCGGCCTACGAGCAGTACTTC. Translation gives CSVEDSGRPAYEQYF.

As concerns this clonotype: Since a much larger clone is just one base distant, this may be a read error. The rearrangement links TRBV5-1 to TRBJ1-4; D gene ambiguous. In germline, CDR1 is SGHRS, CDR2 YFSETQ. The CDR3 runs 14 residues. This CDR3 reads CASSLEPANERLFF. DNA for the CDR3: TGCGCCAGCAGCTTAGAGCCGGCTAATGAAAGACTGTTTTTT. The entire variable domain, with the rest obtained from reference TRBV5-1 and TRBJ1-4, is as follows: KAGVTQTPRYLIKTRGQQVTLSCSPISGHRSVSWYQQTPGQGLQFLFEYFSETQRNKGNFPGRFSGRQFSNSRSEMNVSTLELGDSALYLCASSLEPANERLFFGSGTQLSVL.

The CDR3 here is CASSLASHNEQFF. The CDR3 region has the DNA TGCGCCAGCAGCTTGGCGAGTCACAATGAGCAGTTCTTC. The V call is TRBV5-1, the J call TRBJ2-1; D unresolved. Looked up from germline, CDR1 is SGHRS and CDR2 is YFSETQ. V lost 0 bases to trimming and J lost 5 bases, with 6 bases between them. The CDR3 spans 13 residues.

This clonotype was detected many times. The CDR3 DNA sequence: TGTGCCAGCAAGTTGATAGCCAAAAACATTCAGTACTTC. It specifies CASKLIAKNIQYF. The rearrangement links TRBV5-6 to TRBJ2-4; the D is unclear. Per germline, CDR1 SGHDT and CDR2 YYEEEE. With 6 bases removed from V and 0 bases from J, the gap between germline ends came to 7 bases. This CDR3 has 13 amino acids.

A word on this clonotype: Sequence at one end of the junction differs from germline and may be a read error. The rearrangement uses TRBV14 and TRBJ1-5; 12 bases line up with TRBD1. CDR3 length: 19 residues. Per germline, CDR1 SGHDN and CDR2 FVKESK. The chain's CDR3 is CTSSQISLGDRGPHQPQHF. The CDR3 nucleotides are TGTACCAGCAGCCAAATATCATTGGGGGACAGGGGGCCACATCAGCCCCAGCATTTT.

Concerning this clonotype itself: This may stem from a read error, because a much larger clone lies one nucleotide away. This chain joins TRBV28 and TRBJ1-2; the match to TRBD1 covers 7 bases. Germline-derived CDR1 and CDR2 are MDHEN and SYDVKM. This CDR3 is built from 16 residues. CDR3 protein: CTSRGGGRQNVYGYTF. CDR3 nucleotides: TGTACCAGCAGGGGGGGGGGACGGCAAAACGTTTATGGCTACACCTTC.

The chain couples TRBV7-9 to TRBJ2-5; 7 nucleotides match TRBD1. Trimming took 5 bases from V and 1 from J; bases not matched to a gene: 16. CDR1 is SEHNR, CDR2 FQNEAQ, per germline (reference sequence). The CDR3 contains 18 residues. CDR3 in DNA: TGTGCCAGCAGCAGACAGGGTGGTGGGGGACCATTCCAAGAGACCCAGTACTTC. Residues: CASSRQGGGGPFQETQYF. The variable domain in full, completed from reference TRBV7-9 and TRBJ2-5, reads DTGVSQNPRHKITKRGQNVTFRCDPISEHNRLYWYRQTLGQGPEFLTYFQNEAQLEKSRLLSDRFSAERPKGSFSTLEIQRTEQGDSAMYLCASSRQGGGGPFQETQYFGPGTRLLVL.

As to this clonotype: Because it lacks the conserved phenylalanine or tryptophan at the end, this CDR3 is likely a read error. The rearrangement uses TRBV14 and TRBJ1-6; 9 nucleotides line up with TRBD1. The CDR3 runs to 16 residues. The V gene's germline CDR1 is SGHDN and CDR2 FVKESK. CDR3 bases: TGTGCCAGCACCCAAGCCGGGACAGGGTATAATTCACCCCTCCACCTT. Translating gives CASTQAGTGYNSPLHL.

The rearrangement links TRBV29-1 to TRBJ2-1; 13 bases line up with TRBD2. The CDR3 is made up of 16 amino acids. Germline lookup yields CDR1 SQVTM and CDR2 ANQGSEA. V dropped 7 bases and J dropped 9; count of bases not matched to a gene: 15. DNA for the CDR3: TGCAGCGCTGAGGGGACTAGCGGGATGGCCGTTAGTGAGCAGTTCTTC. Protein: CSAEGTSGMAVSEQFF.

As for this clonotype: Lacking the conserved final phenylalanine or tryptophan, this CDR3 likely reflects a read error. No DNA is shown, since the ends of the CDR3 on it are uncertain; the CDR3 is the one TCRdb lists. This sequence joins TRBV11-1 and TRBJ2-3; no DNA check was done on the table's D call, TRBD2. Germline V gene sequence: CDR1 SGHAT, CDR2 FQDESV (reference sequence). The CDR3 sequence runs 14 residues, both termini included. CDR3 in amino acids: CASSLMQRAGESHY.

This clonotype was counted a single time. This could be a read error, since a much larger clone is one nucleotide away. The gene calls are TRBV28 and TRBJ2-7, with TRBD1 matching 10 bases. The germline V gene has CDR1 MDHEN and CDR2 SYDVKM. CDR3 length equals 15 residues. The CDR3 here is CASSLPRQGAGEHYF. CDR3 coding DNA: TGTGCCAGCAGTTTACCACGACAGGGGGCTGGCGAGCACTACTTC.

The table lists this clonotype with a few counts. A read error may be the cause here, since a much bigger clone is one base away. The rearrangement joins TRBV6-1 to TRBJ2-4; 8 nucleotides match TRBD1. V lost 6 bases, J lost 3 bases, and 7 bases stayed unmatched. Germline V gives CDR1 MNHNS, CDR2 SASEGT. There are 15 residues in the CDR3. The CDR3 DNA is TGTGCCAGCAGCGAACTGGGACAGGACAAAAACATTCAGTACTTC. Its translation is CASSELGQDKNIQYF.

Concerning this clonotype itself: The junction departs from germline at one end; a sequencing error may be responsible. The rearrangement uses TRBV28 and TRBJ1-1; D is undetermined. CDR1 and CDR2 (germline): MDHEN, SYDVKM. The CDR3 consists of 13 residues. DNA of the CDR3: TGTGCCAGCAGTTCTCCCATGCTGGCTGAAGCTTCCTTT. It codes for CASSSPMLAEASF.

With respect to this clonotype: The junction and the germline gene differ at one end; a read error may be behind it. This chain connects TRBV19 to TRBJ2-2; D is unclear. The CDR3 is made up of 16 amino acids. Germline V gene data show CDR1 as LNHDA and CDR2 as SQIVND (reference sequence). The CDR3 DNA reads TGTGCCAGTCAGAAAGGTCGGGCCGATAACAACGGGGAGCTGTTTTTT. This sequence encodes CASQKGRADNNGELFF.

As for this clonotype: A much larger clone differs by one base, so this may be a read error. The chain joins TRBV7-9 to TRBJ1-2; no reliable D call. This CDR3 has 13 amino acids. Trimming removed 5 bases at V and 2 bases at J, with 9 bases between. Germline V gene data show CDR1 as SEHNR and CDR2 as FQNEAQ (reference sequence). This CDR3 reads CASSNHINYGYTF. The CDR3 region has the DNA TGTGCCAGCAGCAACCACATCAACTATGGCTACACCTTC.

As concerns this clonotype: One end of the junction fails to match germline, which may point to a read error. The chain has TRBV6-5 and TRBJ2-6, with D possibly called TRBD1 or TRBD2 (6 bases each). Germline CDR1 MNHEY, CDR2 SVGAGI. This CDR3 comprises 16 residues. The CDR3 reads CASSRGLLSGANILTF. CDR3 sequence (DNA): TGTGCCAGCAGCAGGGGACTCCTCTCTGGGGCCAACATCCTGACTTTC.

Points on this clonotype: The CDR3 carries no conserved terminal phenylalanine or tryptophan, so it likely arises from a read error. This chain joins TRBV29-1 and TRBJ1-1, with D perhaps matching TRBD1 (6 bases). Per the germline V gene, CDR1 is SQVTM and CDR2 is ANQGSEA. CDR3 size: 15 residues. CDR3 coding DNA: TGCAGTGTTTTTTCTTTCAGGGGTAAGAACACTGAAGCTTTCATT. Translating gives CSVFSFRGKNTEAFI.

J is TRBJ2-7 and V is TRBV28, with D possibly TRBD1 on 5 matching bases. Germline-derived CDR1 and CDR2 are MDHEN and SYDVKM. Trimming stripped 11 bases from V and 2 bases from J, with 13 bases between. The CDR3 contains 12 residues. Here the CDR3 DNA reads TGTGCCGCCGATAAGGGGACCTACGAGCAGTACTTC. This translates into CAADKGTYEQYF.

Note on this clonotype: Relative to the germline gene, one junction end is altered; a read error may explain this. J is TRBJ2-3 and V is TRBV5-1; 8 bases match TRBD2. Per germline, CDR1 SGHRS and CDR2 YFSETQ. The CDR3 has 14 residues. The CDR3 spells CASSSSGCTDTHYF. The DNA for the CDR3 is TGCGCCAGCAGCTCTAGCGGGTGCACAGATACGCACTATTTT.

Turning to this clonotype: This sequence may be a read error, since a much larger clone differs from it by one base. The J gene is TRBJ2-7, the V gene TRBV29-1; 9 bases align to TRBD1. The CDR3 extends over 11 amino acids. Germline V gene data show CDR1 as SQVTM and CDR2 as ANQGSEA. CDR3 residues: CGVAGTGQKYF. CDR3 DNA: TGCGGCGTAGCCGGGACAGGGCAAAAGTACTTC.

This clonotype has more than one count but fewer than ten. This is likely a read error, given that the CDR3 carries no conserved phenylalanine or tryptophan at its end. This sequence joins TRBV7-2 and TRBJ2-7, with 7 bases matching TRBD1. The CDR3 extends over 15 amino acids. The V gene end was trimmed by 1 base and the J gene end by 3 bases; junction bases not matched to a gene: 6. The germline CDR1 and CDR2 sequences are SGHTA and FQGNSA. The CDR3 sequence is CASSLGGGAGYEQYS. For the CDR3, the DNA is TGTGCCAGCAGCTTAGGAGGGGGCGCGGGCTACGAGCAGTACTCC.

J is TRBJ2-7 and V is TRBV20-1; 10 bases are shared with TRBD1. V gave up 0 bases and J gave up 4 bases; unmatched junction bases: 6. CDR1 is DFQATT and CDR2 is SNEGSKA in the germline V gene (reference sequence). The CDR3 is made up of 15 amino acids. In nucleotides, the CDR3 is TGCAGTGCTAGAGACCTCCGGGGACAGGGGTACGAGCAGTACTTC. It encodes CSARDLRGQGYEQYF.

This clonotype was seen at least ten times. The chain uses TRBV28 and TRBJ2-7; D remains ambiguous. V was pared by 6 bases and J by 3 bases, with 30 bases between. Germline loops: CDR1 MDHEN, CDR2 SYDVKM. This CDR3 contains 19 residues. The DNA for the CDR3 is TGTGCCAGCAGCTCTACCGGTGGGCACCAGCCTGGGCGCCTCTACGAGCAGTACTTC. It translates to CASSSTGGHQPGRLYEQYF.

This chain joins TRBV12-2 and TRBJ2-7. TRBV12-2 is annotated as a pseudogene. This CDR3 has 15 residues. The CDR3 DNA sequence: TGTGCAAGTCGCTTAGCGCCTAGCGGGAGCAGCGAGCAGTACTTC. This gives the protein CASRLAPSGSSEQYF.

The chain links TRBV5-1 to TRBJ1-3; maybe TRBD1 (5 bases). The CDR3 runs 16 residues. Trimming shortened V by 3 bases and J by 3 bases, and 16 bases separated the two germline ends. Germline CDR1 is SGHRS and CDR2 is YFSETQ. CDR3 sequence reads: CASSSMGGIYGNTIYF. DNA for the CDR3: TGCGCCAGCAGCTCGATGGGGGGAATCTATGGAAACACCATATATTTT.

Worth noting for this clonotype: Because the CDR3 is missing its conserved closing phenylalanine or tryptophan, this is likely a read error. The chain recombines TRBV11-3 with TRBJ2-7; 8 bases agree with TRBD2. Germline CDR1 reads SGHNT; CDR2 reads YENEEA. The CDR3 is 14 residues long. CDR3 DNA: TGTGCCAGCGGCTTAAGCGAGCGGGAGCACGAGCAGTACTCC. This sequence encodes CASGLSEREHEQYS.

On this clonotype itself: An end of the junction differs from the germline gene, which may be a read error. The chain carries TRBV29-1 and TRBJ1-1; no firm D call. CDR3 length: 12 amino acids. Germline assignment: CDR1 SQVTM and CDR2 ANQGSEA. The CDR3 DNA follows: TGCAGCGTGGAGACATGGGATGCTGAAGCTTCCTTT. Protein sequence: CSVETWDAEASF.

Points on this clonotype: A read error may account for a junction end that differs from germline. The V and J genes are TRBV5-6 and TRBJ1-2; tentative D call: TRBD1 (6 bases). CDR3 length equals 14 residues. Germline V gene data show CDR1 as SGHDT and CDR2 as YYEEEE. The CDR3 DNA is TGTGCCAGCAGCTCCCCAAGGGGGGACTATGACTACACCTTC. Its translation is CASSSPRGDYDYTF. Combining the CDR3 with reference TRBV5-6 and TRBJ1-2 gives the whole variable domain DAGVTQSPTHLIKTRGQQVTLRCSPKSGHDTVSWYQQALGQGPQFIFQYYEEEERQRGNFPDRFSGHQFPNYSSELNVNALLLGDSALYLCASSSPRGDYDYTFGSGTRLTVV.